Sequencing of this TCR beta chain was carried out in a study of blood T cell repertoires in COVID-19. At the level of the study: COVID-19 samples collected from the United States, Italy and Spain covered acute and convalescent phases.

This CDR3 is built from 14 residues. Germline values: CDR1 SGHDT, CDR2 YYEEEE. V dropped 1 base and J dropped 2 bases, with 10 bases sitting between them. In the original processing: Amplification with reference gene primers provided the estimates of nucleated cell counts. Data came from immunoSEQ multiplex PCR; TCRdb stores just in-frame clones and leaves some out. V and J calls plus clone size are reproduced from that table; the DNA served to infer D and trimming. Seen here are about 230,000 clones, 85% to 90% observed once, and the top ten hold roughly 4%. Individuals drawn from about 26 US areas were about 18 to 90 years old. Assignment of participants to cohorts was predicated upon participant-reported clinical history. This clone was recorded only once.

The chain couples TRBV5-6 to TRBJ2-7; D might be TRBD1 (5 bases). The sequenced sample was PBMCs or T cells enriched from blood (not recorded which). This clonotype was obtained from a woman aged 25-40 years with acute COVID-19. This CDR3 reads CASSLLGQAYEQYF. Written as DNA, the CDR3 is TGTGCCAGCAGCTTGTTAGGACAAGCCTACGAGCAGTACTTC.